The entry below gives a single TCR beta chain sequence along with its context. Its cognate antigen is unknown. This entry comes from a study of T cells after yellow fever vaccination. About the study: The authors prepared low-cell-number fractions using SMART-Seq v4 Ultra Low Input.

By 5'RACE template switching, TCR cDNA was produced, with a universal primer site and UMIs added in the process. TCRdb re-called the 5' RACE reads through MiXCR, storing one row per CDR3 protein. The sample shows under 400,000 distinct CDR3 sequences, roughly 12% of them seen only once. Whole-study findings and limits: Once the booster was given, most primary-vaccination clones reappeared, at just over 95% for CD4 and approximately 88% for CD8.

The clonotype comes from a man younger than 35 who received the YFV17D yellow fever vaccine. The source material was PBMCs, sampled on the day of the first yellow fever vaccination.

The chain's CDR3 is CASSQASGQQETQYF. Here the CDR3 DNA reads TGCGCCAGCAGTCAAGCCTCGGGACAGCAAGAGACCCAGTACTTC. The rearrangement links TRBV23-1 to TRBJ2-5; 7 positions match TRBD1. TRBV23-1 is labeled an ORF, and its function is uncertain. Losses at the gene ends were 2 bases for V and 2 bases for J; bases not matched to a gene: 5. This CDR3 has 15 amino acids.